This T cell receptor (beta chain) was sequenced in a study of identical twins. V shed 6 bases and J shed 2 bases, with 11 bases lying between them. CDR1 MDHEN and CDR2 SYDVKM come from the germline V gene. The CDR3 sequence is 13 residues long. Using its own MiXCR run on the 5' RACE reads, TCRdb lists one record per CDR3 protein. The table has 1.5 million or so distinct CDR3 sequences, around a third seen once; the top ten hold around 0.3%. The receptor was isolated from a newborn girl in good health. The J gene is TRBJ2-7, the V gene TRBV28; D is ambiguous. The sequencing sample was made of cord blood. The CDR3 DNA follows: TGTGCCAGCAGGGTCCCGATAGCCTACGAGCAGTACTTC. Protein sequence: CASRVPIAYEQYF.